The 10 T cell receptor beta chains in this list originate from one sample, sequenced in a study of blood T cell repertoires in COVID-19. Only in-frame clones appear in the TCRdb table, and some are missing; sequencing was by immunoSEQ multiplex PCR. In the table there are about 230,000 clones, nearly 90% of which are singletons. Sequenced material: PBMCs or T cells enriched from blood (not recorded which). These receptors were collected from a woman in her 30s with acute COVID-19.

The gene calls are TRBV20-1 and TRBJ2-7; D remains unclear. Per germline, CDR1 DFQATT and CDR2 SNEGSKA (reference sequence). The V gene lost 3 bases and the J gene lost 2 bases, with 8 bases spanning the gap. The CDR3 has 12 amino acids. CDR3 in DNA: TGCAGTGCTAGTCTCAGAACCTACGAGCAGTACTTC. Protein: CSASLRTYEQYF.

The chain uses TRBV7-8 and TRBJ2-7; TRBD2 agrees at 12 bases. The CDR3 sequence is 14 residues long. With V trimmed by 5 bases and J by 2 bases, 1 base remained unmatched. Germline lookup yields CDR1 SGHVS and CDR2 FQNEAQ. CDR3 residues: CASSRLAGAYEQYF. In nucleotides, the CDR3 is TGTGCCAGCAGCAGACTAGCGGGGGCCTACGAGCAGTACTTC. Supplemented by reference TRBV7-8 and TRBJ2-7, the full variable domain reads GAGVSQSPRYKVAKRGQDVALRCDPISGHVSLFWYQQALGQGPEFLTYFQNEAQLDKSGLPSDRFFAERPEGSVSTLKIQRTQQEDSAVYLCASSRLAGAYEQYFGPGTRLTVT.

V is TRBV13 and J is TRBJ2-1, with a tentative D call TRBD1 (5 bases). The CDR3 is 16 amino acids. CDR1 is PRHDT, CDR2 FYEKMQ, per germline (reference sequence). The V end was cut by 1 base, the J end by 0 bases, with 10 bases between. The CDR3 nucleotides read TGTGCCAGCAGCTTAGTTGCTGACAGCTCCTACAATGAGCAGTTCTTC. It is translated as CASSLVADSSYNEQFF.

The chain combines TRBV6-6 with TRBJ1-5; a weak D match, TRBD1 (6 bases). V was trimmed by 3 bases and J by 1 base, leaving 13 bases between them. The length of the CDR3 is 16 residues. Germline CDR1 is MNHNY and CDR2 is SVGAGI (reference sequence). The DNA of the CDR3 is TGTGCCAGCAGTTATTTCCGGGGGGCAAGCAATCAGCCCCAGCATTTT. This encodes CASSYFRGASNQPQHF.

The CDR3 reads CASSMGTGPNEKLFF. CDR3 sequence (DNA): TGTGCCAGTAGTATGGGGACAGGGCCTAATGAAAAACTGTTTTTT. This rearrangement joins TRBV19 to TRBJ1-4; 9 nucleotides line up with TRBD1. V was pared by 3 bases and J by 3 bases, with 2 bases of the junction left unmatched. This CDR3 has 15 amino acids. The germline gives CDR1 LNHDA, CDR2 SQIVND (reference sequence).

This clone has more than one count but fewer than ten. The chain has TRBV19 and TRBJ2-3, with D possibly TRBD1 on 5 matching bases. The CDR3 contains 16 residues. Germline CDR1 LNHDA, CDR2 SQIVND (reference sequence). The germline V and J ends were trimmed by 4 bases and 4 bases, with 18 bases remaining between them. The CDR3 here is CASSTGFRNGADTQYF. CDR3 sequence (DNA): TGTGCCAGTAGTACAGGGTTTAGGAATGGGGCAGATACGCAGTATTTT.

The rearrangement links TRBV7-2 to TRBJ2-7; 9 bases are a match to TRBD1. Trimming took 1 base from V and 6 from J; bases not matched to a gene: 4. The CDR3 is made up of 14 amino acids. Germline V gene lookup returns CDR1 SGHTA and CDR2 FQGNSA. The CDR3 reads CASSLGQGEAEQYF. DNA of the CDR3: TGTGCCAGCAGCTTAGGACAGGGGGAAGCCGAGCAGTACTTC.

The chain couples TRBV2 to TRBJ2-1; a possible D gene is TRBD1 (6 bases). The CDR3 contains 12 residues. The V end was cut by 5 bases, the J end by 10 bases, with 12 bases between. Per germline, CDR1 SNHLY and CDR2 FYNNEI. CDR3 sequence (DNA): TGTGCCAGCAGTTGGACAGCCAGAGAGCAGTTCTTC. It encodes CASSWTAREQFF.

V gene TRBV5-1 combines with J gene TRBJ1-2; no clear D gene. The V gene lost 4 bases and the J gene lost 3 bases, with 13 bases spanning the gap. This CDR3 has 14 residues. CDR1 and CDR2 (germline): SGHRS, YFSETQ. This chain's CDR3 is CASSTGRVDYGYTF. CDR3 DNA: TGCGCCAGCAGCACGGGAAGGGTTGACTATGGCTACACCTTC.

The chain links TRBV7-2 to TRBJ1-6; maybe TRBD1 (6 bases). CDR1 and CDR2 (germline): SGHTA, FQGNSA. The ends were cut back, 1 base at V and 7 bases at J, with 11 bases in the middle. The CDR3 consists of 15 residues. CDR3 DNA sequence: TGTGCCAGCAGCTTAGGAACAGGGATGAATTCACCCCTCCACTTT. This translates into CASSLGTGMNSPLHF.